These T cell receptor beta chains were read from a single sample in a study of molecular identifiers for immune sequencing clone quantification. One entry per CDR3 protein results from TCRdb running MiXCR on the PCR reads. The repertoire holds around 94,000 distinct CDR3 sequences, with about 35% as singletons. Material: naive CD8+ T cells from blood, with Jurkat cell RNA spiked in. These receptors originate from a human donor in good health. Some libraries in this study had Jurkat cell RNA spiked in. CDR3s include the opening cysteine and the closing phenylalanine or tryptophan. The D gene is left open where the match is weak. The size entry is marked missing in some rows and otherwise reads once, few, many or a size class.

D	V	J	size	DNA	CDR3
NA	TRBV19	TRBJ2-1	few	TGTGCCAGCAGCCCTGGAGCCTACAATGAGCAGTTCTTC	CASSPGAYNEQFF
TRBD2	TRBV27	TRBJ2-2	NA	TGTGCCAGCACCCCGAGGGAGGGTAAAACCGGGGAGCTGTTTTTT	CASTPREGKTGELFF
NA	TRBV12-3/TRBV12-4	TRBJ2-1	NA	TGTGCCAGCAGTTTGTCCCAAAACTTTAGGCAACAGTTCTTC	CASSLSQNFRQQFF
NA	TRBV7-9	TRBJ2-5	few	TGTGCCAGCAGCTTACCGGCCTCCATGACCCAGTACTTC	CASSLPASMTQYF
TRBD1	TRBV11-2	TRBJ2-5	NA	TGTGCCAGCAGCGGGACAGGGAGTTCCCAGAACTTC	CASSGTGSSQNF
TRBD2	TRBV7-6	TRBJ2-3	few	TGTGCCAGCAGCGTTAGCGGGACGAGCACAGATACGCAGTATTTT	CASSVSGTSTDTQYF
TRBD1	TRBV11-2	TRBJ1-1	NA	TGTGCCAGCAGCCTAGACAGGGGGCGTGGTGAAGCTTTCTTT	CASSLDRGRGEAFF
NA	TRBV29-1	TRBJ2-1	NA	TGCAGCGTTGAAGACGGGGTAACCCTCCAAGAGACCCAGTTCTTC	CSVEDGVTLQETQFF
TRBD1	TRBV5-5	TRBJ1-1	many	TGTGCCAGCAGCTTACTGGACAGGGGTATTACTGAAGCTTTCTTT	CASSLLDRGITEAFF
NA	TRBV5-6	TRBJ1-3	NA	TGTGCCAGCTGCGAGGGACCGAGCTCTGGAAACACCATATATTTT	CASCEGPSSGNTIYF
TRBD2	TRBV6-1	TRBJ2-7	NA	TGTGCCAGCAAAAGCTCTAGCGGGTGTTGGGAGCAGTACTTC	CASKSSSGCWEQYF
NA	TRBV9	TRBJ2-5	NA	TGTGCCAGCAGCACCGGGACAAGCCAAGAGACCCAGTACTTC	CASSTGTSQETQYF
NA	TRBV28	TRBJ2-3	once	TGTGCCAGCAGTTTAAGAGAATTCGAAACAGTTACGCAGTATTTT	CASSLREFETVTQYF
TRBD2	TRBV4-2	TRBJ2-2	NA	TGTGCCAGCAGCCAAGATTTACTAGCGGGAGTGACTTGGGGGGAGCTGTTTTTT	CASSQDLLAGVTWGELFF
NA	TRBV5-6	TRBJ1-4	many	TGTGCCAGCAGCCTACAACCAACTAATGAAAAACTGTTTTTT	CASSLQPTNEKLFF
NA	TRBV28	TRBJ2-7	many	TGTGCCAGCAGTTCCATAGACCCGCTCCGCTACGAGCAGTACTTC	CASSSIDPLRYEQYF
TRBD1	TRBV6-1	TRBJ2-7	NA	TGTGCCAGCACCCTCGACAGGGTAAATGGGTACGAGCAGTACTTC	CASTLDRVNGYEQYF
NA	TRBV3-1	TRBJ2-7	NA	TGTGCCAGCAGCCTCCCGGGAGAATACGAGCAGTACTTC	CASSLPGEYEQYF
NA	TRBV4-3	TRBJ1-6	few	TGCGCCAGCAGCCAAGACCTTCGCAGGGTAGGGTCACCCCTCCACTTT	CASSQDLRRVGSPLHF
NA	TRBV27	TRBJ2-2	NA	TGTGCCAGCAATTATGGTGTGAACACCGGGGAGCTGTTTTTT	CASNYGVNTGELFF
TRBD2	TRBV7-9	TRBJ2-2	many	TGTGCCAGCAGCTACAGACCGGGAGGCTTCACCGGGGAGCTGTTTTTT	CASSYRPGGFTGELFF
NA	TRBV4-1	TRBJ2-7	few	TGCGCCAGCAGATCCGGGGACGAGCAGTACTTC	CASRSGDEQYF
TRBD1	TRBV28	TRBJ1-1	NA	TGTGCCAGCAGACGACAGGGAGGGACTGAAGCTTTCTTT	CASRRQGGTEAFF
NA	TRBV9	TRBJ1-4	NA	TGTGCCAGCAGCGTTTTGGGGACGGGAAATGAAAAACTGTTTTTT	CASSVLGTGNEKLFF
TRBD1	TRBV5-3	TRBJ2-3	once	TGTGCCAGCATGGGACAGGGGTTAGATACGCTGTATTTT	CASMGQGLDTLYF
NA	TRBV7-9	TRBJ1-4	NA	TGTGCCAGCAGACCAACCGAGAATGAAAAACTGTTTTTT	CASRPTENEKLFF
NA	TRBV7-6	TRBJ2-3	many	TGTGCCAGCAGCTTAGGTTCAGGGATAGGCGATACGCAGTATTTT	CASSLGSGIGDTQYF
TRBD2	TRBV7-8	TRBJ2-3	NA	TGTGCCTGCAGCTTAACTGGGCTAGCGGGAGCAGATACGCAGTATTTT	CACSLTGLAGADTQYF
NA	TRBV11-2	TRBJ2-3	NA	TGTGCCAGCAGCTTAAGTTTTGGGGGAACAGATACGCAGTATTTT	CASSLSFGGTDTQYF
NA	TRBV19	TRBJ2-3	NA	TGTGCCGGTAGTATAGGACACACAGATACGCAGTATTTT	CAGSIGHTDTQYF
NA	TRBV18	TRBJ2-3	NA	TGTGCCAGCTCGCTCAAATACGAGGTTTCGTTGGGTCAAAGTCAAGATACGCAGTATTTT	CASSLKYEVSLGQSQDTQYF
NA	TRBV4-2	TRBJ2-1	NA	TGTGCCAGCAGCCAAGATGCTGGGGCGGCTAACTACAATGAGCAGTTCTTC	CASSQDAGAANYNEQFF
NA	TRBV3-1	TRBJ2-2	few	TGTGCCAGCAGCCTGATATTAAGCGGGTCCTTGATGAACACCGGGGAGCTGTTTTTT	CASSLILSGSLMNTGELFF
NA	TRBV5-1	TRBJ2-7	many	TGCGCCAGCCGACTGGGGAGCGGCTACGAGCAGTACTTC	CASRLGSGYEQYF
NA	TRBV13	TRBJ2-5	many	TGTGCCAGCAGCCTCGCCGGGACCCAGTACTTC	CASSLAGTQYF
NA	TRBV20-1	TRBJ2-7	NA	TGCAGAGCTAGACCCCCTAGCGAATTCTACGAGCAGTACTTC	CRARPPSEFYEQYF
NA	TRBV24-1	TRBJ2-3	NA	TGTGCCACCAGTGATTGGCGTACGCAGTATTTT	CATSDWRTQYF
NA	TRBV12-3/TRBV12-4	TRBJ2-7	NA	TGTGCCAGCAGTTTAGTCCGGGACCCATACTACTACGAGCAGTACTTC	CASSLVRDPYYYEQYF
NA	TRBV27	TRBJ2-1	NA	TGTGCCAGCAGTTTATCGGGGCGCTACAATGAGCAGTTCTTC	CASSLSGRYNEQFF
NA	TRBV7-2	TRBJ2-3	few	TGTGCCAGCAGCTTGGGGGGAAGCTGGGCAGATACGCAGTATTTT	CASSLGGSWADTQYF
NA	TRBV10-3	TRBJ1-3	NA	TGTGCCGTCAGGGGTTTCTCTGGAAACACCATATATTTT	CAVRGFSGNTIYF